What follows are 16 T cell receptor beta chains derived from one specimen sequenced in a study of shared clonotypes between healthy human individuals. TCRdb's table, derived via immunoSEQ multiplex PCR, lists solely in-frame clones and lacks some. The table lists hundreds of thousands of clones, just over 75% of them singletons. The sample taken for sequencing was PBMCs. Source of these receptors: a woman aged 40 to 50 in good health. Some clones in this sample may be carry-over from other donors' samples.

The V call is TRBV6-1, the J call TRBJ1-5; possibly TRBD1 for D (6 bases). V was cut by 3 bases and J by 7 bases, with 19 bases left in between. Germline lookup yields CDR1 MNHNS and CDR2 SASEGT. This CDR3 spans 16 amino acids. This CDR3 is CASSDDLDRGAQPQHF. The CDR3 bases are TGTGCCAGCAGTGATGACCTGGACAGAGGTGCGCAGCCCCAGCATTTT.

In its sample, this clone was seen a few times. The chain carries TRBV27 and TRBJ1-4, with D possibly being TRBD1 (5 bases). Germline loops: CDR1 MNHEY, CDR2 SMNVEV (reference sequence). The CDR3 extends over 14 amino acids. V gave up 7 bases and J gave up 4 bases, with 13 bases separating them. CDR3 sequence (DNA): TGTGCCAGCAATCGCGGGGGGATTAATGAAAAACTGTTTTTT. It is translated as CASNRGGINEKLFF.

The chain combines TRBV19 with TRBJ1-1; 7 positions match TRBD1. With V trimmed by 5 bases and J by 1 base, 10 bases remained unmatched. CDR3 length: 16 amino acids. Germline V gene sequence: CDR1 LNHDA, CDR2 SQIVND (reference sequence). As DNA, the CDR3 is TGTGCCAGTAGTCCCCACGGAGGGGGCGGGAACACTGAAGCTTTCTTT. Protein: CASSPHGGGGNTEAFF.

This chain joins TRBV7-9 and TRBJ2-1; 9 bases map to TRBD1. There are 16 residues in the CDR3. Germline assignment: CDR1 SEHNR and CDR2 FQNEAQ (reference sequence). Trimming removed 4 bases from V and 7 bases from J; junction bases left unmatched: 11. CDR3 DNA sequence: TGTGCCAGCAGCTCGTACGGGACAGGGTTGTGGAATGAGCAGTTCTTC. Its translation is CASSSYGTGLWNEQFF.

The chain links TRBV7-6 to TRBJ1-4, with D perhaps matching TRBD1 (5 bases). The V and J ends lost 6 bases and 1 base respectively, with 6 bases between them. The germline V gene has CDR1 SGHVS and CDR2 FNYEAQ. The CDR3 totals 13 residues. CDR3 amino acids: CASRGGTNEKLFF. The CDR3 DNA follows: TGTGCCAGCAGGGGGGGAACTAATGAAAAACTGTTTTTT.

The chain has TRBV28 and TRBJ2-3; the D is unclear. The CDR3 has 15 amino acids. Germline CDR1 is MDHEN and CDR2 is SYDVKM. The V end was cut by 6 bases, the J end by 2 bases, with 15 bases between. Here the CDR3 reads CASSNPTRATDTQYF. The CDR3 bases are TGTGCCAGCAGCAACCCTACCCGTGCCACAGATACGCAGTATTTT.

This rearrangement joins TRBV6-5 to TRBJ2-1, with 7 bases lining up with TRBD2. CDR1 is MNHEY, CDR2 SVGAGI, per germline. Germline trimming cut 6 bases from V and 12 bases from J; bases unmatched to any gene: 8. The CDR3 has 12 residues. The CDR3 DNA reads TGTGCCAGCAGCCAAACGGGGGGACGGCAGTTCTTC. This gives the protein CASSQTGGRQFF.

Turning to this clone: A single base separates this from a much larger clone, so it may be a read error. In DNA form, the CDR3 reads TGTGCCAGCAGTTTGGGAGGGCGGGGAGAGACCCAGTACTTC. This gives the protein CASSLGGRGETQYF. V and J are TRBV6-6 and TRBJ2-5; 7 bases fit TRBD2. The germline CDR1 and CDR2 sequences are MNHNY and SVGAGI (reference sequence). CDR3 length: 14 residues. After removal of 4 bases from V and 4 bases from J, the junction contained 6 bases not matched to a gene.

This clone has just one count. The V call is TRBV23-1, the J call TRBJ2-3; the match to TRBD1 covers 7 bases. TRBV23-1 is assigned to the ORF class and has an uncertain function. Trimming removed 1 base from V and 5 bases from J; junction bases left unmatched: 3. The CDR3 sequence is 14 residues long. For the CDR3, the DNA is TGCGCCAGCAGTCAATGGGGGACAGTAGATACGCAGTATTTT. Translation gives CASSQWGTVDTQYF.

The sample holds a few counts of this clone. The chain recombines TRBV7-9 with TRBJ2-3, with D possibly matching TRBD2 (5 bases). The CDR3 contains 13 residues. V lost 4 bases, J lost 7 bases, and 12 bases lay in between. Germline lookup yields CDR1 SEHNR and CDR2 FQNEAQ (reference sequence). CDR3 coding DNA: TGTGCCAGCAGCTCGACCTCCGGGAATACGCAGTATTTT. Translation gives CASSSTSGNTQYF.

The chain couples TRBV19 to TRBJ2-1; D remains unclear. V lost 2 bases to trimming and J lost 0 bases, with 11 bases between them. CDR1 is LNHDA and CDR2 is SQIVND in the germline V gene (reference sequence). This CDR3 contains 16 residues. The CDR3 here is CASSIPGPSSYNEQFF. CDR3 sequence (DNA): TGTGCCAGTAGTATACCGGGTCCCAGCTCCTACAATGAGCAGTTCTTC.

This clone came up a few times. V gene TRBV28 combines with J gene TRBJ1-2; 9 bases are a match to TRBD1. The CDR3 has 13 amino acids. Germline V gene data show CDR1 as MDHEN and CDR2 as SYDVKM. V lost 6 bases and J lost 7; bases outside the gene matches: 6. This chain's CDR3 is CASSNRGLSGYTF. CDR3 sequence (DNA): TGTGCCAGCAGCAACAGGGGGCTTAGTGGCTACACCTTC.

This clone has only one observation. The chain links TRBV7-9 to TRBJ2-1; D gene uncertain. V was trimmed by 7 bases and J by 8 bases, leaving 18 bases between them. CDR3 size: 14 residues. Germline V gene lookup returns CDR1 SEHNR and CDR2 FQNEAQ (reference sequence). The CDR3 DNA reads TGTGCCAGCACCGGTGTCGGAAAATGGGATGAGCAGTTCTTC. Translating it yields CASTGVGKWDEQFF.

V gene TRBV30 combines with J gene TRBJ2-7; possibly TRBD2 for D (6 bases). V lost 4 bases and J lost 0, with 10 bases in between. The CDR3 loop spans 13 amino acids. The germline V gene has CDR1 GTSNPN and CDR2 SVGIG (reference sequence). The CDR3 sequence is CAWIGGASYEQYF. As DNA, the CDR3 is TGTGCCTGGATAGGAGGGGCCTCCTACGAGCAGTACTTC.

The rearrangement uses TRBV27 and TRBJ2-6; no definite D call. V shed 5 bases and J shed 2 bases, with 16 bases lying between them. Germline-derived CDR1 and CDR2 are MNHEY and SMNVEV (reference sequence). CDR3 length: 17 residues. The CDR3, as DNA: TGTGCCAGCAGTGGCCCAGGTGTTACTGCTGGGGCCAACGTCCTGACTTTC. Its translation: CASSGPGVTAGANVLTF. The entire variable domain, with the rest obtained from reference TRBV27 and TRBJ2-6, is as follows: EAQVTQNPRYLITVTGKKLTVTCSQNMNHEYMSWYRQDPGLGLRQIYYSMNVEVTDKGDVPEGYKVSRKEKRNFPLILESPSPNQTSLYFCASSGPGVTAGANVLTFGAGSRLTVL.

This clone was observed a single time. The rearrangement uses TRBV6-4 and TRBJ1-1; D is uncertain. V lost 5 bases to trimming and J lost 4 bases, with 11 bases between them. CDR3 length: 13 residues. CDR1 is MRHNA, CDR2 SNTAGT, per germline. The CDR3 nucleotides read TGTGCCAGCAGTTTACAAGGCGGCACTGAAGCTTTCTTT. Its protein product is CASSLQGGTEAFF.